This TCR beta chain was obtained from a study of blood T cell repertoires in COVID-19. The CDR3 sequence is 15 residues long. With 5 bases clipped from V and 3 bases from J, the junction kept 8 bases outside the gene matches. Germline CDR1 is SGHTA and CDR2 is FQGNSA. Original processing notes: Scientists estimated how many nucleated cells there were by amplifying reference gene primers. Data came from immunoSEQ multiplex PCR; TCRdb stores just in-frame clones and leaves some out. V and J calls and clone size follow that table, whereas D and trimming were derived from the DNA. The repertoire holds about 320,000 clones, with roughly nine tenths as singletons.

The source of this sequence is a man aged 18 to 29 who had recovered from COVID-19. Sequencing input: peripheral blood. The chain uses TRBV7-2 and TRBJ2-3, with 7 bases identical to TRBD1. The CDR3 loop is CASSTGQVGTDTQYF. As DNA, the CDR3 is TGTGCCAGCAGCACAGGACAGGTGGGGACAGATACGCAGTATTTT.